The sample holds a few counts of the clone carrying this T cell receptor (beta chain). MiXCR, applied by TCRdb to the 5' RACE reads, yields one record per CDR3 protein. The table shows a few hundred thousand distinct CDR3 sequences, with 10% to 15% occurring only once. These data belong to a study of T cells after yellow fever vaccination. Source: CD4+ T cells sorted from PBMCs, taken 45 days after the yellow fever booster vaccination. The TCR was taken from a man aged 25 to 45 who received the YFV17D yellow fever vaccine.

The CDR3 region is CASSSNRDRVVNIQYF. CDR3 coding DNA: TGTGCCAGCAGTTCCAACCGGGACAGGGTTGTAAACATTCAGTACTTC. The gene calls are TRBV27 and TRBJ2-4; 9 nucleotides agree with TRBD1. From germline, CDR1 is MNHEY and CDR2 SMNVEV (reference sequence). V dropped 4 bases and J dropped 6; count of bases not matched to a gene: 10. The CDR3 loop spans 16 amino acids.